These 2 T cell receptor beta chains were sequenced from one sample in a study of blood T cell repertoires in COVID-19. Clones were sequenced by immunoSEQ multiplex PCR, and TCRdb holds only the in-frame ones, with some missing. The table records around 180,000 clones, approximately 85% of them present only once. Sample: peripheral blood. Every receptor here comes from a woman aged 80 or over with acute or convalescent COVID-19.

The V call is TRBV3-1 (or the pseudogene TRBV3-2), the J call TRBJ1-2; no firm D call. The CDR3 has 12 residues. V lost 3 bases and J lost 8, with 10 bases in between. CDR1 is LGHDT and CDR2 is YNNKEL in the germline V gene (reference sequence). The CDR3 sequence is CASSQNLRGYTF. The CDR3, as DNA: TGTGCCAGCAGCCAGAACCTTCGGGGCTACACCTTC.

This sequence joins TRBV7-2 and TRBJ2-1; 9 bases align to TRBD2. CDR1 and CDR2 from the germline V gene are SGHTA and FQGNSA. After removal of 5 bases from V and 7 bases from J, the junction contained 9 bases not matched to a gene. The CDR3 loop spans 15 amino acids. Here the CDR3 reads CASSPGGRATNEQFF. The DNA for the CDR3 is TGTGCCAGCAGCCCTGGCGGGAGGGCCACGAATGAGCAGTTCTTC.